This is a list of T cell receptor beta chains from one sample in a study of cytotoxic CD8 clonotypes in ibrutinib-treated CLL. Repertoires were generated with immunoSEQ multiplex PCR, while TCRdb's copy carries only in-frame clones and drops some. The sample contains under 200,000 clones, roughly four fifths of which appear only once. The sample in question was PBMCs, obtained after 24 months of ibrutinib treatment. The receptors here all came from a human donor with chronic lymphocytic leukemia. Each CDR3 is given with its conserved first and last residue. A D gene is named only where the DNA matches it firmly. Clone size is stated in some rows and not others, as once, few, many or a class when expanded.

>TRBV30|TRBJ1-2|NA|NA|16
CAWSVDVGGWNYGYTF
TGTGCCTGGAGTGTAGATGTTGGGGGGTGGAACTATGGCTACACCTTC
>TRBV28|TRBJ2-7|many|NA|16
CASSPLKASKGYEQYF
TGTGCCAGCAGCCCCCTGAAAGCTAGTAAGGGTTACGAGCAGTACTTC
>TRBV7-9|TRBJ1-2|NA|TRBD1|14
CASSFPDRGLGYTF
TGTGCCAGCAGCTTCCCGGACAGGGGGCTTGGCTACACCTTC
>TRBV5-1|TRBJ2-7|once|TRBD1|14
CASRPGQRSYEQYF
TGCGCCAGCAGACCGGGACAGCGCTCCTACGAGCAGTACTTC
>TRBV6-5|TRBJ1-2|NA|NA|16
CASSYSSLDLSYGYTF
TGTGCCAGCAGTTACTCGTCTTTGGACCTCAGCTATGGCTACACCTTC
>TRBV28|TRBJ1-5|once|TRBD1|15
CASSLRQGGSQPQHF
TGTGCCAGCAGCCTCAGACAGGGGGGGAGTCAGCCCCAGCATTTT
>TRBV6-6|TRBJ1-5|few|TRBD1|14
CASSVGGGNQPQHF
TGTGCCAGCAGCGTAGGGGGCGGCAATCAGCCCCAGCATTTT
>TRBV11-1|TRBJ1-5|NA|NA|13
CASSTRQDQPQHF
TGTGCCAGCAGCACTCGACAAGATCAGCCCCAGCATTTT
>TRBV27|TRBJ2-7|NA|NA|14
CASSLSGPLYEQYF
TGTGCCAGCAGTTTATCCGGGCCCCTCTACGAGCAGTACTTC
>TRBV6-4|TRBJ1-1|few|TRBD1|16
CASSDSWRDRVVQAFF
TGTGCCAGCAGTGACTCCTGGCGTGACAGGGTAGTTCAAGCTTTCTTT
>TRBV7-9|TRBJ2-2|NA|TRBD1|16
CASSYGGTGNTGELFF
TGTGCCAGCAGCTACGGCGGGACAGGGAACACCGGGGAGCTGTTTTTT
>TRBV4-1|TRBJ2-1|NA|TRBD2|15
CASSLAGGPWGEQFF
TGCGCCAGCAGTTTAGCGGGAGGACCTTGGGGGGAGCAGTTCTTC
>TRBV5-1|TRBJ1-2|NA|TRBD1|18
CASSSGQGATRGNYGYTF
TGCGCCAGCAGCTCTGGACAGGGGGCGACGAGAGGTAACTATGGCTACACCTTC
>TRBV7-2|TRBJ1-2|NA|NA|14
CASSFRDLAYGYTF
TGTGCCAGCAGCTTCCGGGACTTGGCCTATGGCTACACCTTC
>TRBV18|TRBJ2-7|NA|NA|14
CASSPPLGGHEQYF
TGTGCCAGCTCACCACCTTTGGGTGGGCACGAGCAGTACTTC
>TRBV5-1|TRBJ2-7|NA|NA|14
CASSFGRSGYEQYF
TGCGCCAGCAGCTTCGGACGGTCAGGCTACGAGCAGTACTTC
>TRBV27|TRBJ2-7|NA|NA|11
CASSWGYEQYF
TGTGCCAGCAGTTGGGGTTACGAGCAGTACTTC
>TRBV13|TRBJ1-3|NA|NA|11
CASSFGQGAYF
NA
>TRBV18|TRBJ2-7|NA|TRBD1|14
CASSPEGQGSEQYF
TGTGCCAGCTCACCAGAGGGACAGGGCTCCGAGCAGTACTTC
>TRBV27|TRBJ1-5|NA|NA|14
CASSMVGSNQPQHF
TGTGCCAGCAGTATGGTCGGTAGCAATCAGCCCCAGCATTTT
>TRBV9|TRBJ1-5|once|TRBD1|15
CASSGPGQGGQPQHF
TGTGCCAGCAGCGGGCCGGGACAGGGTGGACAGCCCCAGCATTTT
>TRBV5-6|TRBJ1-1|NA|NA|13
CASSLIMNTEAFF
TGTGCCAGCAGCTTGATTATGAACACTGAAGCTTTCTTT
>TRBV4-1|TRBJ1-5|NA|NA|13
CASSQGSRQPQHF
TGCGCCAGCAGCCAAGGGAGTAGACAGCCCCAGCATTTT
>TRBV7-2|TRBJ1-4|NA|NA|15
CASSFRRGNNEKLFF
TGTGCCAGCAGCTTTCGTAGAGGGAATAATGAAAAACTGTTTTTT
>TRBV10-3|TRBJ1-5|few|NA|15
CAISESLALNQPQHF
TGTGCCATCAGTGAGAGTTTGGCACTTAATCAGCCCCAGCATTTT
>TRBV2|TRBJ2-1|few|NA|12
CASLFKINEQFF
TGTGCCAGCCTGTTCAAGATCAATGAGCAGTTCTTC
>TRBV27|TRBJ2-7|NA|NA|14
CASSFSGTTYEQYF
TGTGCCAGCAGTTTTAGCGGTACTACCTACGAGCAGTACTTC
>TRBV14|TRBJ1-3|NA|NA|11
CASSQGNTIYF
TGTGCCAGCAGCCAAGGAAACACCATATATTTT
>TRBV25-1|TRBJ1-2|NA|NA|14
CASSEPVANYGYTF
TGTGCCAGCAGTGAACCGGTTGCTAACTATGGCTACACCTTC
>TRBV27|TRBJ1-2|NA|NA|16
CASSPSSDDFNYGYTF
TGTGCCAGCAGTCCGTCGAGTGATGATTTTAACTATGGCTACACCTTC
>TRBV19|TRBJ1-2|few|NA|15
CASSSGHQRDYGYTF
TGTGCCAGTAGTAGCGGTCATCAAAGGGACTATGGCTACACCTTC
>TRBV7-6|TRBJ2-7|NA|TRBD1|15
CASSLTTGAFYEQYF
TGTGCCAGCAGCTTAACGACAGGGGCTTTTTACGAGCAGTACTTC
>TRBV7-2|TRBJ2-3|NA|NA|12
CASSLDTDTQYF
TGTGCCAGCAGCTTGGACACAGATACGCAGTATTTT
>TRBV18|TRBJ1-1|NA|NA|14
CASSRSGEVTEAFF
TGTGCCAGCTCGCGCTCAGGGGAGGTCACTGAAGCTTTCTTT
>TRBV7-7|TRBJ2-5|NA|TRBD2|17
CASSLLRSSGRGETQYF
TGTGCTAGCAGCTTATTACGGAGTAGCGGGAGAGGGGAGACCCAGTACTTC
>TRBV11-2|TRBJ2-7|NA|NA|15
CASATAGQKAYEQYF
TGTGCCAGCGCGACAGCGGGACAGAAAGCCTACGAGCAGTACTTC
>TRBV5-1|TRBJ2-7|NA|NA|16
CASSLASIGRSYEQYF
TGCGCCAGCAGCTTGGCCAGCATAGGACGGTCCTACGAGCAGTACTTC
>TRBV7-3|TRBJ1-2|few|NA|13
CASSPPRSYGYTF
TGTGCCAGCAGCCCCCCGCGGTCCTATGGCTACACCTTC
>TRBV7-2|TRBJ1-1|NA|NA|15
CASSFPTGRNTEAFF
TGTGCCAGCAGCTTCCCGACAGGACGGAACACTGAAGCTTTCTTT
>TRBV30|TRBJ2-1|NA|TRBD2|15
CAWSSLAGGRDEQFF
TGTGCCTGGAGTTCACTAGCGGGGGGGCGTGATGAGCAGTTCTTC
>TRBV5-1|TRBJ1-5|NA|NA|15
CASSPRADSNQPQHF
TGCGCCAGCAGCCCCCGGGCAGATAGCAATCAGCCCCAGCATTTT
>TRBV19|TRBJ1-2|NA|NA|13
CASNPEGHYGYTF
TGTGCCAGTAACCCCGAGGGCCACTATGGCTACACCTTC
>TRBV5-6|TRBJ2-1|NA|NA|16
CASSLTGIGSYNEQFF
TGTGCCAGCAGCTTAACCGGAATCGGGTCCTACAATGAGCAGTTCTTC
>TRBV6-6|TRBJ2-5|NA|NA|14
CASSYSADGGTQYF
TGTGCCAGCAGTTACTCTGCGGATGGTGGGACCCAGTACTTC
>TRBV20-1|TRBJ2-5|NA|TRBD2|11
CSASWGGAQYF
TGCAGTGCTAGCTGGGGGGGGGCCCAGTACTTC
>TRBV9|TRBJ2-3|NA|TRBD1|15
CASSTMGQGGDTQYF
TGTGCCAGCAGCACTATGGGACAGGGAGGAGATACGCAGTATTTT
>TRBV10-3|TRBJ1-3|NA|TRBD1|17
CAISESPSGQIGNTIYF
TGTGCCATCAGTGAGTCACCCTCGGGACAGATTGGAAACACCATATATTTT
>TRBV28|TRBJ2-1|few|TRBD2|15
CASSPRAGVMNEQFF
TGTGCCAGCAGCCCTCGAGCGGGAGTAATGAATGAGCAGTTCTTC
>TRBV30|TRBJ1-3|NA|TRBD1|14
CATQTGGTGNTIYF
TGTGCCACCCAGACAGGGGGTACTGGAAACACCATATATTTT